The TCR beta chain described here comes from a study of radiotherapy plus CTLA-4 blockade in lung cancer. At the level of the study: Across the patients, objective responses occurred in approximately 20%, and disease control in just over 30%. General study points: Interferon-beta, together with early blood T cell clone dynamics, reportedly best predicted response. Peripheral blood showed expansion of tumor-derived TCR clones after radiotherapy and ipilimumab.

The CDR3 consists of 14 residues. Per the germline V gene, CDR1 is LGHNT and CDR2 is FRNRAP. V lost 4 bases, J lost 1 base, and 10 bases lay in between. As to this clone: The antigen remains unidentified.

Assay used: immunoSEQ multiplex PCR; TCRdb lists only in-frame clones, some missing. The repertoire has about 73,000 clones, more than 75% of them found once; the top ten carry 40%. The TCR originated in a human donor with non-small cell lung cancer that progressed on radiotherapy plus ipilimumab. This specimen consisted of peripheral blood, obtained from a patient treated with radiotherapy plus ipilimumab. This rearrangement joins TRBV12-5 to TRBJ1-1; D is ambiguous. The CDR3 spells CASGSSTKNTEAFF. Here the CDR3 DNA reads TGTGCTAGTGGTTCCAGTACAAAGAACACTGAAGCTTTCTTT.